The T cell receptor (beta chain) described here comes from a study of OX40 agonist ivuxolimab in advanced cancers. Study at large: The study enrolled dose-escalation patients with hepatocellular carcinoma, melanoma, renal cell or head and neck cancer. Three patients, one with hepatocellular carcinoma and two with cutaneous melanoma, responded partially. Study conclusions and caveats: In the 0.1 to 3.0 mg/kg range, CD4+ and CD8+ blood T cells had expanded clonally by week 6.

As for this clone: Its antigen is not known.

With 4 bases clipped from V and 10 bases from J, the junction kept 14 bases outside the gene matches. The CDR3 spans 16 residues. The germline V gene encodes CDR1 SGDLS and CDR2 YYNGEE. The protocol was immunoSEQ multiplex PCR, while the TCRdb copy is restricted to in-frame clones and leaves out a portion. The sample contains about 100,000 clones, 85% to 95% of which appear only once. The sequenced sample was CD4+ or CD8+ T cells sorted from blood, obtained in a trial of the OX40 agonist ivuxolimab. The chain joins TRBV9 to TRBJ2-4, with 10 bases fitting TRBD2. The receptor comes from an adult with an advanced solid tumor such as melanoma, head and neck, liver or kidney cancer. Here the CDR3 DNA reads TGTGCCAGCAGCCCTACCGGGACTAGCGCAGGGAGGATTCAGTACTTC. This translates into CASSPTGTSAGRIQYF.